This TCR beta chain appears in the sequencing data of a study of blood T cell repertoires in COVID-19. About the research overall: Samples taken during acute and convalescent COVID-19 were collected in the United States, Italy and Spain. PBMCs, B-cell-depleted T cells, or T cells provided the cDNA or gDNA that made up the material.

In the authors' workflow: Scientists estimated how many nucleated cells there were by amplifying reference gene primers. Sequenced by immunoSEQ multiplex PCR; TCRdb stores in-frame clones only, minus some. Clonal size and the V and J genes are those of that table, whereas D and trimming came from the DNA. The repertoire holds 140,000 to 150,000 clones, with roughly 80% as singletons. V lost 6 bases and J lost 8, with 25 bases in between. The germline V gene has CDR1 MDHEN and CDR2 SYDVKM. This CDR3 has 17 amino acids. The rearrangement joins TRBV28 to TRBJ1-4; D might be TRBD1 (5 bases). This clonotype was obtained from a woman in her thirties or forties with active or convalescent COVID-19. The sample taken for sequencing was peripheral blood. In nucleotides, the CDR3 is TGTGCCAGCAGGTCCCCGGCGCGGGGTGCCTGGGGGGAAAAACTGTTTTTT. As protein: CASRSPARGAWGEKLFF.